A selection of T cell receptor beta chains follows, all from one sample in a study of blood T cell repertoires in COVID-19. Clones were sequenced by immunoSEQ multiplex PCR, and TCRdb holds only the in-frame ones, with some missing. The data contain 300,000 or so clones, 70% to 90% of them singletons. Sequenced material: PBMCs or T cells enriched from blood (not recorded which). These receptors were collected from a woman aged 25 to 45 who had recovered from COVID-19. Both conserved end residues are part of each CDR3. The order of the fields is D gene, V gene, CDR3 length, clone size, J gene, CDR3 protein, CDR3 DNA. D genes are given only for firm matches. Size tells how often a clone was seen (once, few, many) or the class of an expanded clone, and some rows leave it out.

D gene: .
V gene: TRBV4-1
CDR3 length: 16
clone size: .
J gene: TRBJ1-5
CDR3 protein: CASSQGGSPSNQPQHF
CDR3 DNA: TGCGCCAGCAGCCAAGGAGGATCCCCTAGCAATCAGCCCCAGCATTTT

D gene: .
V gene: TRBV7-2
CDR3 length: 16
clone size: .
J gene: TRBJ2-4
CDR3 protein: CASSPALTLVKNIQYF
CDR3 DNA: TGTGCCAGCAGCCCAGCCCTGACACTAGTCAAAAACATTCAGTACTTC

D gene: .
V gene: TRBV5-4
CDR3 length: 15
clone size: .
J gene: TRBJ1-1
CDR3 protein: CASSPRAAMNTEAFF
CDR3 DNA: TGTGCCAGCAGCCCGCGGGCAGCAATGAACACTGAAGCTTTCTTT

D gene: TRBD1
V gene: TRBV5-1
CDR3 length: 15
clone size: .
J gene: TRBJ1-1
CDR3 protein: CASSLETGVNTEAFF
CDR3 DNA: TGCGCCAGCAGCCTAGAGACAGGGGTGAACACTGAAGCTTTCTTT

D gene: .
V gene: TRBV19
CDR3 length: 15
clone size: .
J gene: TRBJ1-1
CDR3 protein: CASSSPPASVPEAFF
CDR3 DNA: TGTGCCAGTAGTAGTCCCCCCGCGAGTGTCCCTGAAGCTTTCTTT

D gene: .
V gene: TRBV4-3
CDR3 length: 14
clone size: few
J gene: TRBJ1-3
CDR3 protein: CASSQVRSGNTIYF
CDR3 DNA: TGCGCCAGCAGCCAAGTTCGCTCTGGAAACACCATATATTTT

D gene: .
V gene: TRBV6-5
CDR3 length: 13
clone size: .
J gene: TRBJ1-2
CDR3 protein: CASSQQGMVGYTF
CDR3 DNA: TGTGCCAGCAGTCAACAGGGAATGGTTGGCTACACCTTC

D gene: TRBD1
V gene: TRBV6-6
CDR3 length: 12
clone size: .
J gene: TRBJ2-7
CDR3 protein: CASVGQTYEQYF
CDR3 DNA: TGTGCCAGCGTGGGACAGACCTACGAGCAGTACTTC

D gene: .
V gene: TRBV3-1/TRBV3-2
CDR3 length: 15
clone size: .
J gene: TRBJ1-4
CDR3 protein: CASSHPGRGSEKLFF
CDR3 DNA: TGTGCCAGCAGCCATCCGGGCAGGGGTAGTGAAAAACTGTTTTTT

D gene: .
V gene: TRBV6-2/TRBV6-3
CDR3 length: 15
clone size: .
J gene: TRBJ1-1
CDR3 protein: CASSRPQGLNTEAFF
CDR3 DNA: TGTGCCAGCAGCCGCCCCCAGGGTTTGAACACTGAAGCTTTCTTT

D gene: .
V gene: TRBV19
CDR3 length: 14
clone size: .
J gene: TRBJ1-2
CDR3 protein: CASSPGVVPYGYTF
CDR3 DNA: TGTGCCAGTAGTCCCGGAGTAGTTCCCTATGGCTACACCTTC

D gene: TRBD1
V gene: TRBV5-1
CDR3 length: 15
clone size: .
J gene: TRBJ1-2
CDR3 protein: CASRIATGVSYGYTF
CDR3 DNA: TGCGCCAGCAGGATCGCAACAGGGGTCTCCTATGGCTACACCTTC

D gene: .
V gene: TRBV5-1
CDR3 length: 14
clone size: .
J gene: TRBJ1-1
CDR3 protein: CASSFRVYGTEAFF
CDR3 DNA: TGCGCCAGCAGCTTCAGGGTGTATGGCACTGAAGCTTTCTTT

D gene: .
V gene: TRBV3-1/TRBV3-2
CDR3 length: 17
clone size: .
J gene: TRBJ1-3
CDR3 protein: CASSQTPPGHRGDTIYF
CDR3 DNA: TGTGCCAGCAGCCAAACGCCCCCGGGACACCGGGGAGACACCATATATTTT

D gene: .
V gene: TRBV5-1
CDR3 length: 12
clone size: .
J gene: TRBJ2-3
CDR3 protein: CASSYTADTQYF
CDR3 DNA: TGCGCCAGCAGCTATACAGCAGATACGCAGTATTTT

D gene: TRBD1
V gene: TRBV7-9
CDR3 length: 16
clone size: .
J gene: TRBJ2-3
CDR3 protein: CASSPPGQGSTDTQYF
CDR3 DNA: TGTGCCAGCAGCCCGCCCGGACAGGGGTCCACAGATACGCAGTATTTT

D gene: .
V gene: TRBV2
CDR3 length: 13
clone size: .
J gene: TRBJ1-1
CDR3 protein: CASGQGVNTEAFF
CDR3 DNA: TGTGCCAGCGGCCAGGGTGTGAACACTGAAGCTTTCTTT

D gene: TRBD1
V gene: TRBV7-9
CDR3 length: 15
clone size: .
J gene: TRBJ2-3
CDR3 protein: CASSQRQGAADTQYF
CDR3 DNA: TGTGCCAGCAGCCAAAGACAGGGTGCAGCAGATACGCAGTATTTT

D gene: .
V gene: TRBV18
CDR3 length: 14
clone size: .
J gene: TRBJ1-2
CDR3 protein: CASSQGAGYYGYTF
CDR3 DNA: TGTGCCAGCTCGCAAGGGGCAGGATACTATGGCTACACCTTC

D gene: TRBD1
V gene: TRBV18
CDR3 length: 15
clone size: few
J gene: TRBJ1-2
CDR3 protein: CASSQVQGANYGYTF
CDR3 DNA: TGTGCCAGCTCCCAAGTACAGGGGGCGAACTATGGCTACACCTTC

D gene: .
V gene: TRBV14
CDR3 length: 16
clone size: .
J gene: TRBJ1-6
CDR3 protein: CASSLGRKTYNSPLHF
CDR3 DNA: TGTGCCAGCAGCCTTGGCAGAAAGACTTATAATTCACCCCTCCACTTT

D gene: TRBD2
V gene: TRBV6-5
CDR3 length: 15
clone size: .
J gene: TRBJ2-3
CDR3 protein: CASRPGLADTDTQYF
CDR3 DNA: TGTGCCAGCAGGCCTGGACTAGCGGATACAGATACGCAGTATTTT

D gene: .
V gene: TRBV2
CDR3 length: 14
clone size: .
J gene: TRBJ1-5
CDR3 protein: CASSGHRQDQPQHF
CDR3 DNA: TGTGCCAGCAGTGGACACAGGCAGGATCAGCCCCAGCATTTT

D gene: TRBD1
V gene: TRBV9
CDR3 length: 15
clone size: once
J gene: TRBJ1-5
CDR3 protein: CASSATGDSNQPQHF
CDR3 DNA: TGTGCCAGCAGCGCGACAGGGGATAGCAATCAGCCCCAGCATTTT

D gene: TRBD2
V gene: TRBV3-1/TRBV3-2
CDR3 length: 13
clone size: once
J gene: TRBJ2-7
CDR3 protein: CASSGTSLGEQYF
CDR3 DNA: TGTGCCAGCAGCGGGACTAGCCTTGGCGAGCAGTACTTC

D gene: .
V gene: TRBV5-7
CDR3 length: 14
clone size: .
J gene: TRBJ1-3
CDR3 protein: CASSHDEGGNTIYF
CDR3 DNA: TGTGCCAGCAGCCACGATGAGGGTGGAAACACCATATATTTT

D gene: .
V gene: TRBV7-2
CDR3 length: 19
clone size: .
J gene: TRBJ2-5
CDR3 protein: CASSQPRPRDKVEGETQYF
CDR3 DNA: TGTGCCAGCAGCCAACCCCGGCCCCGGGACAAAGTAGAAGGAGAGACCCAGTACTTC

D gene: .
V gene: TRBV12-3/TRBV12-4
CDR3 length: 11
clone size: .
J gene: TRBJ1-6
CDR3 protein: CASSSNSPLHF
CDR3 DNA: TGTGCCAGCAGTTCAAATTCACCCCTCCACTTT

D gene: TRBD1
V gene: TRBV19
CDR3 length: 14
clone size: once
J gene: TRBJ1-1
CDR3 protein: CASRLQGESSEAFF
CDR3 DNA: TGTGCCAGTAGGTTGCAGGGGGAGTCGTCTGAAGCTTTCTTT

D gene: .
V gene: TRBV19
CDR3 length: 13
clone size: .
J gene: TRBJ1-1
CDR3 protein: CASSRPGDTEAFF
CDR3 DNA: TGTGCCAGTAGCCGTCCGGGGGACACTGAAGCTTTCTTT

D gene: TRBD1
V gene: TRBV27
CDR3 length: 15
clone size: .
J gene: TRBJ1-2
CDR3 protein: CASSLEDRGFGGYTF
CDR3 DNA: TGTGCCAGCAGTTTGGAAGACAGGGGCTTCGGTGGCTACACCTTC

D gene: .
V gene: TRBV2
CDR3 length: 12
clone size: .
J gene: TRBJ2-7
CDR3 protein: CASSLDIYEQYF
CDR3 DNA: TGTGCCAGCAGTCTGGACATCTACGAGCAGTACTTC

D gene: TRBD2
V gene: TRBV3-1/TRBV3-2
CDR3 length: 16
clone size: .
J gene: TRBJ2-3
CDR3 protein: CASSQDHLRGGVTQYF
CDR3 DNA: TGTGCCAGCAGCCAAGATCATCTGCGGGGGGGCGTTACGCAGTATTTT

D gene: TRBD1
V gene: TRBV6-5
CDR3 length: 15
clone size: .
J gene: TRBJ1-2
CDR3 protein: CASSLRGNSNYGYTF
CDR3 DNA: TGTGCCAGCAGCCTCAGGGGGAACAGCAACTATGGCTACACCTTC

D gene: .
V gene: TRBV2
CDR3 length: 13
clone size: .
J gene: TRBJ2-7
CDR3 protein: CASGRQGEVEQYF
CDR3 DNA: TGTGCCAGCGGCCGTCAGGGGGAGGTCGAGCAGTACTTC

D gene: TRBD1
V gene: TRBV5-4
CDR3 length: 15
clone size: .
J gene: TRBJ2-7
CDR3 protein: CASSLSRGGDDEQYF
CDR3 DNA: TGTGCCAGCAGCCTCTCGAGAGGGGGCGACGACGAGCAGTACTTC